A selection of T cell receptor beta chains follows, all from one sample in a study of T-cell reconstitution after alpha-beta-depleted transplantation in children. TCRdb reprocessed the PCR reads with MiXCR, giving one entry per CDR3 protein. The sample holds tens of thousands of distinct CDR3 sequences, 4.9% seen once. The sample consisted of PBMCs, mostly from graft donor cells, taken 180 days after TCRalphabeta/CD19-depleted stem cell transplant. These TCRs come from a boy in the first two years of life who had a stem cell transplant for acute myeloid leukemia, so the T cells may come from the graft donor. The CDR3 runs from the conserved cysteine through the conserved F or W. D genes are given only for firm matches. Size values are once, few and many counts, or a class for expanded clones, and some rows have none.

abundance: many
d_gene: TRBD2
v_gene: TRBV2
j_gene: TRBJ2-4
CDR3aa: CASTGQTGRGGNIQYF
CDR3nt: TGTGCCAGCACCGGGCAGACCGGGAGGGGCGGAAACATTCAGTACTTC

abundance: many
d_gene: TRBD1
v_gene: TRBV7-8
j_gene: TRBJ1-5
CDR3aa: CASSTDRRYQRQHF
CDR3nt: TGTGCCAGCAGCACGGACAGGCGCTATCAGCGACAGCATTTT

abundance: many
d_gene: NA
v_gene: TRBV29-1
j_gene: TRBJ2-7
CDR3aa: CSVERGDSYEQYF
CDR3nt: TGCAGCGTTGAAAGAGGGGATTCCTACGAGCAGTACTTC

abundance: many
d_gene: NA
v_gene: TRBV7-2
j_gene: TRBJ2-2
CDR3aa: CASSSRGGPSGGELFF
CDR3nt: TGTGCCAGCAGCTCAAGGGGGGGGCCATCCGGCGGGGAGCTGTTTTTT

abundance: many
d_gene: NA
v_gene: TRBV12-3/TRBV12-4
j_gene: TRBJ1-1
CDR3aa: CASSPPQVVGEAFF
CDR3nt: TGTGCCAGCAGCCCACCGCAGGTGGTTGGTGAAGCTTTCTTT

abundance: many
d_gene: NA
v_gene: TRBV27
j_gene: TRBJ1-6
CDR3aa: CASTRAYNSPLHF
CDR3nt: TGTGCCAGCACCCGGGCCTATAATTCACCCCTCCACTTT

abundance: NA
d_gene: NA
v_gene: TRBV20-1
j_gene: TRBJ1-5
CDR3aa: CSAPKQGRYQTQHF
CDR3nt: TGCAGTGCTCCTAAACAGGGACGATACCAGACCCAGCATTTT

abundance: many
d_gene: NA
v_gene: TRBV4-1
j_gene: TRBJ2-7
CDR3aa: CASSQPSSHHEQYF
CDR3nt: TGCGCCAGCAGCCAGCCTAGCAGCCACCACGAGCAGTACTTC

abundance: many
d_gene: NA
v_gene: TRBV30
j_gene: TRBJ1-1
CDR3aa: CAWNGRRVNTEAFF
CDR3nt: TGTGCCTGGAATGGGAGGAGGGTGAACACTGAAGCTTTCTTT

abundance: many
d_gene: TRBD1
v_gene: TRBV3-1
j_gene: TRBJ1-6
CDR3aa: CASSQGQGRSSPLHF
CDR3nt: TGTGCCAGCAGCCAAGGACAGGGACGAAGTTCACCCCTCCACTTT

abundance: many
d_gene: NA
v_gene: TRBV7-2
j_gene: TRBJ2-7
CDR3aa: CASSLFGGSYEQYF
CDR3nt: TGTGCCAGCAGCTTGTTCGGGGGTTCCTACGAGCAGTACTTC

abundance: many
d_gene: NA
v_gene: TRBV7-3
j_gene: TRBJ2-1
CDR3aa: CASSLAGPYNEQFF
CDR3nt: TGTGCCAGCAGCTTAGCAGGGCCCTACAATGAGCAGTTCTTC

abundance: many
d_gene: TRBD2
v_gene: TRBV29-1
j_gene: TRBJ2-3
CDR3aa: CSVPGLVTDTQYF
CDR3nt: TGCAGCGTACCGGGACTAGTAACAGATACGCAGTATTTT

abundance: many
d_gene: NA
v_gene: TRBV4-1
j_gene: TRBJ2-3
CDR3aa: CASSPLLATDTQYF
CDR3nt: TGCGCCAGCAGCCCGTTATTAGCCACAGATACGCAGTATTTT

abundance: many
d_gene: NA
v_gene: TRBV18
j_gene: TRBJ1-1
CDR3aa: CASSPMTEAFF
CDR3nt: TGTGCCAGCTCACCGATGACTGAAGCTTTCTTT

abundance: many
d_gene: NA
v_gene: TRBV12-3/TRBV12-4
j_gene: TRBJ1-1
CDR3aa: CASSSLPVNTEAFF
CDR3nt: TGTGCCAGCAGTTCCTTACCGGTGAACACTGAAGCTTTCTTT

abundance: many
d_gene: TRBD2
v_gene: TRBV2
j_gene: TRBJ2-1
CDR3aa: CASRGTSGLNEQFF
CDR3nt: TGTGCCAGCCGCGGTACTAGCGGGCTCAATGAGCAGTTCTTC

abundance: many
d_gene: NA
v_gene: TRBV12-3/TRBV12-4
j_gene: TRBJ2-3
CDR3aa: CASSLAAGALDTQYF
CDR3nt: TGTGCCAGCAGTTTGGCCGCGGGGGCTCTAGATACGCAGTATTTT

abundance: many
d_gene: TRBD2
v_gene: TRBV20-1
j_gene: TRBJ2-2
CDR3aa: CSAMGLAGGPSFGELFF
CDR3nt: TGCAGTGCTATGGGACTAGCGGGGGGGCCGTCTTTCGGGGAGCTGTTTTTT

abundance: many
d_gene: TRBD1
v_gene: TRBV20-1
j_gene: TRBJ2-6
CDR3aa: CSAGGRQGNAGANVLTF
CDR3nt: TGCAGTGCCGGAGGAAGACAGGGGAACGCTGGGGCCAACGTCCTGACTTTC

abundance: many
d_gene: NA
v_gene: TRBV4-3
j_gene: TRBJ1-4
CDR3aa: CASSQVRSNEKLFF
CDR3nt: TGCGCCAGCAGCCAGGTTAGGTCTAATGAAAAACTGTTTTTT

abundance: many
d_gene: NA
v_gene: TRBV5-1
j_gene: TRBJ1-1
CDR3aa: CASSYTPSGGGSTEAFF
CDR3nt: TGCGCCAGCAGCTACACACCCTCCGGGGGTGGGAGCACTGAAGCTTTCTTT

abundance: many
d_gene: TRBD1
v_gene: TRBV7-2
j_gene: TRBJ2-5
CDR3aa: CASSRQGQETQYF
CDR3nt: TGTGCCAGCAGCCGACAGGGTCAAGAGACCCAGTACTTC

abundance: many
d_gene: NA
v_gene: TRBV12-3/TRBV12-4
j_gene: TRBJ1-1
CDR3aa: CASRLEGRDTEAFF
CDR3nt: TGTGCCAGCAGACTAGAGGGTCGAGACACTGAAGCTTTCTTT

abundance: many
d_gene: NA
v_gene: TRBV7-9
j_gene: TRBJ1-1
CDR3aa: CASSDYSEGFF
CDR3nt: TGTGCCAGCAGCGACTACTCCGAGGGTTTCTTT

abundance: NA
d_gene: NA
v_gene: TRBV12-3/TRBV12-4
j_gene: TRBJ1-6
CDR3aa: CACSLGEVRVRDNSPLHF
CDR3nt: TGTGCCTGCAGTTTAGGGGAGGTCAGGGTTAGGGATAATTCACCCCTCCACTTT

abundance: many
d_gene: TRBD2
v_gene: TRBV7-2
j_gene: TRBJ2-1
CDR3aa: CASSSGGVEQFF
CDR3nt: TGTGCCAGCAGTTCGGGAGGGGTTGAGCAGTTCTTC

abundance: many
d_gene: NA
v_gene: TRBV9
j_gene: TRBJ1-6
CDR3aa: CASSATPGRVGSPLHF
CDR3nt: TGTGCCAGCAGCGCCACCCCCGGAAGGGTAGGTTCACCCCTCCACTTT

abundance: many
d_gene: NA
v_gene: TRBV10-3
j_gene: TRBJ2-6
CDR3aa: CAISRTASGANVLTF
CDR3nt: TGTGCCATCAGCCGGACGGCCTCTGGGGCCAACGTCCTGACTTTC

abundance: many
d_gene: TRBD1
v_gene: TRBV28
j_gene: TRBJ2-6
CDR3aa: CASSPLRTGGTGANVLTF
CDR3nt: TGTGCCAGCAGTCCGCTACGGACAGGGGGAACTGGGGCCAACGTCCTGACTTTC

abundance: many
d_gene: TRBD1
v_gene: TRBV4-3
j_gene: TRBJ1-1
CDR3aa: CASSQGNRGTEAFF
CDR3nt: TGCGCCAGCAGCCAAGGCAACAGGGGCACTGAAGCTTTCTTT

abundance: many
d_gene: NA
v_gene: TRBV7-9
j_gene: TRBJ2-1
CDR3aa: CASSPDYEQFF
CDR3nt: TGTGCCAGCAGCCCAGATTATGAGCAGTTCTTC

abundance: many
d_gene: NA
v_gene: TRBV29-1
j_gene: TRBJ2-1
CDR3aa: CSVEGSAGFSNEQFF
CDR3nt: TGCAGCGTTGAGGGGTCAGCTGGGTTCAGCAATGAGCAGTTCTTC

abundance: many
d_gene: TRBD1
v_gene: TRBV13
j_gene: TRBJ2-5
CDR3aa: CASSLGRGRGKTQYF
CDR3nt: TGTGCCAGCAGCTTGGGCAGGGGGCGCGGTAAGACCCAGTACTTC

abundance: many
d_gene: NA
v_gene: TRBV5-5
j_gene: TRBJ1-1
CDR3aa: CASSLATGTDTEAFF
CDR3nt: TGTGCCAGCAGCTTGGCCACAGGGACTGACACTGAAGCTTTCTTT

abundance: many
d_gene: NA
v_gene: TRBV20-1
j_gene: TRBJ2-4
CDR3aa: CSARDQGGGLSKNIQYF
CDR3nt: TGCAGTGCTAGAGATCAAGGGGGGGGGCTGTCCAAAAACATTCAGTACTTC

abundance: many
d_gene: NA
v_gene: TRBV11-2
j_gene: TRBJ1-2
CDR3aa: CASSQDRGYGYTF
CDR3nt: TGTGCCAGCAGCCAGGACAGAGGTTATGGCTACACCTTC

abundance: many
d_gene: NA
v_gene: TRBV11-2
j_gene: TRBJ2-1
CDR3aa: CASSPLGHNEQFF
CDR3nt: TGTGCCAGCAGTCCGTTGGGGCACAATGAGCAGTTCTTC

abundance: many
d_gene: NA
v_gene: TRBV15
j_gene: TRBJ1-5
CDR3aa: CATSGHGGSNQPQHF
CDR3nt: TGTGCCACCAGCGGCCATGGAGGGAGCAATCAGCCCCAGCATTTT

abundance: many
d_gene: NA
v_gene: TRBV5-1
j_gene: TRBJ1-1
CDR3aa: CASSLAPGGGPTEAFF
CDR3nt: TGCGCCAGCAGCTTGGCCCCCGGAGGGGGGCCCACTGAAGCTTTCTTT

abundance: few
d_gene: TRBD2
v_gene: TRBV3-1
j_gene: TRBJ2-5
CDR3aa: CACSQDLTSGGAGGETQYF
CDR3nt: TGTGCCTGCAGCCAAGACTTAACTAGCGGGGGGGCCGGGGGGGAGACCCAGTACTTC

abundance: many
d_gene: NA
v_gene: TRBV29-1
j_gene: TRBJ2-3
CDR3aa: CSVSRSDTQYF
CDR3nt: TGCAGCGTTTCCAGGTCGGATACGCAGTATTTT

abundance: many
d_gene: TRBD2
v_gene: TRBV12-3/TRBV12-4
j_gene: TRBJ2-1
CDR3aa: CASSPRGSGGYNEQFF
CDR3nt: TGTGCCAGCAGTCCCCGGGGTAGCGGGGGGTACAATGAGCAGTTCTTC